This TCR beta chain was found in a study of chemoradiotherapy in HPV16-positive cancers. Study-level background: Candidate HPV-specific clones and shared TCR motifs came from a couple of HPV16-positive patients. Study-level results: Candidate HPV-specific clones and E7-related TCR motifs grew in tumor during treatment.

Turning to this clone: Antigen unknown.

The table came from immunoSEQ multiplex PCR; TCRdb's copy has only in-frame clones and leaves some out. The repertoire includes 40,000 to 60,000 clones, roughly nine tenths of them detected once, and approximately 3.5% sits in the top ten. Trimming took 6 bases from V and 8 from J; bases not matched to a gene: 7. Germline CDR1 MNHEY, CDR2 SVGAGI. The CDR3 consists of 13 residues. Samples were taken several times over chemoradiotherapy. The sequencing used blood, collected from a patient who underwent chemoradiotherapy. The source of this sequence is a human donor with HPV-associated anogenital cancer. The chain carries TRBV6-5 and TRBJ2-1; 7 bases are shared with TRBD2. The CDR3 nucleotides are TGTGCCAGCAGCTGGGGGAGGGCGCATGAGCAGTTCTTC. This gives the protein CASSWGRAHEQFF.